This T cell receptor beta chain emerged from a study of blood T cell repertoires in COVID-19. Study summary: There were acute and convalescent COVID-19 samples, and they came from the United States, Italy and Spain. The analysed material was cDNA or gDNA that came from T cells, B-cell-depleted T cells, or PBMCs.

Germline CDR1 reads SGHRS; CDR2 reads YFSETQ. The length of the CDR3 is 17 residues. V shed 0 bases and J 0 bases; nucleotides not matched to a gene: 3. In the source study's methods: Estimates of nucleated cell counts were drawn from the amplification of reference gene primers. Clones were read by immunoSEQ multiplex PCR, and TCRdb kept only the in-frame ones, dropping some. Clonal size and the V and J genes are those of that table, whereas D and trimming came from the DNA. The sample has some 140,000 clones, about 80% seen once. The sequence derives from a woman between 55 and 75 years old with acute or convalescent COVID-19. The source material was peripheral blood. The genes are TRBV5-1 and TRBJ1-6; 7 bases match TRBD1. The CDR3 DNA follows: TGCGCCAGCAGCTTGGAGGCAGGGGGCTCCTATAATTCACCCCTCCACTTT. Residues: CASSLEAGGSYNSPLHF.